This passage covers 31 T cell receptor beta chains from one sample sequenced in a study of cytomegalovirus exposure and HLA in healthy donors. TCRdb keeps only in-frame clones here, not all; method: immunoSEQ multiplex PCR. The data hold roughly 140,000 clones, with around 84% observed a single time. Sample: PBMCs. These receptors all stem from a man between 18 and 35 years old in good health and CMV-seropositive.

The rearrangement joins TRBV7-9 to TRBJ2-2, with 10 bases fitting TRBD1. The trim removed 6 bases at V and 8 bases at J, leaving 9 bases unmatched. The CDR3 consists of 15 residues. Germline V lookup: CDR1 SEHNR, CDR2 FQNEAQ (reference sequence). Written as DNA, the CDR3 is TGTGCCAGCAGGACCGGGACAGGGGAAACGGGGGAGCTGTTTTTT. Translated: CASRTGTGETGELFF.

The rearrangement links TRBV19 to TRBJ2-1; D remains ambiguous. Trimming cost V 2 bases and J 3 bases, with 8 bases left between them. This CDR3 has 14 amino acids. Germline CDR1 reads LNHDA; CDR2 reads SQIVND (reference sequence). CDR3 region: CASSITAGYNEQFF. The DNA of the CDR3 is TGTGCCAGTAGTATAACCGCCGGCTACAATGAGCAGTTCTTC.

The chain is built from TRBV30 and TRBJ2-7, with a tentative D call TRBD1 (6 bases). V lost 5 bases and J lost 3, with 11 bases in between. Germline CDR1 reads GTSNPN; CDR2 reads SVGIG (reference sequence). The CDR3 contains 12 residues. The CDR3 spells CAWGQIYYEQYF. The CDR3 DNA reads as TGTGCCTGGGGACAGATCTACTACGAGCAGTACTTC.

V is TRBV19 and J is TRBJ1-2, with a tentative D call TRBD1 (5 bases). CDR3 length: 13 residues. From germline, CDR1 is LNHDA and CDR2 SQIVND (reference sequence). Trimming took 1 base from V and 8 from J, leaving 11 bases between them. The CDR3 bases are TGTGCCAGTAGTATAGGGCCCAAGGGGGGCTACACCTTC. Its translation: CASSIGPKGGYTF.

The chain carries TRBV5-1 and TRBJ2-7; TRBD2 is a possible D gene (6 bases). Trimming took 4 bases from V and 5 from J, leaving 16 bases between them. Germline values: CDR1 SGHRS, CDR2 YFSETQ. CDR3 length: 14 residues. Here the CDR3 DNA reads TGCGCCAGCAGCGGGGGACTCCCAGGTGACGAGCAGTACTTC. Translated, it gives CASSGGLPGDEQYF.

This rearrangement joins TRBV27 to TRBJ2-1, with D perhaps TRBD1 (6 bases). Germline V gene lookup returns CDR1 MNHEY and CDR2 SMNVEV (reference sequence). The CDR3 length is 14 residues. V lost 6 bases and J 5 bases, leaving 14 bases between the germline ends. The CDR3 is CASRKGDGDNEQFF. The CDR3 DNA follows: TGTGCCAGCAGAAAGGGGGATGGGGACAATGAGCAGTTCTTC.

CDR3 amino acids: CASSDGNRAMIMPQHF. The CDR3 DNA sequence: TGTGCCAGCAGTGACGGGAACAGGGCTATGATTATGCCCCAGCATTTT. The V call is TRBV27, the J call TRBJ1-5; D may be TRBD1 (6 bases). The V gene lost 5 bases and the J gene lost 9 bases, with 23 bases spanning the gap. Per the germline V gene, CDR1 is MNHEY and CDR2 is SMNVEV (reference sequence). The length of the CDR3 is 16 residues.

The chain carries TRBV16 and TRBJ2-3, with D perhaps matching TRBD2 (5 bases). Germline V gene lookup returns CDR1 KGHSY and CDR2 FQNENV. This CDR3 region has 16 residues. With 4 bases removed from V and 2 bases from J, the gap between germline ends came to 16 bases. The DNA of the CDR3 is TGTGCCAGCAGCCCCCTAGCAGTTCCATCCACAGATACGCAGTATTTT. As protein: CASSPLAVPSTDTQYF.

The chain joins TRBV4-1 to TRBJ1-1, with a weak D call TRBD1 (5 bases). The V end was cut by 0 bases, the J end by 1 base, with 18 bases between. Germline values: CDR1 MGHRA, CDR2 YSYEKL. This CDR3 spans 18 amino acids. The CDR3 DNA reads TGCGCCAGCAGCCAAGATCAACGCGGCAAGGGGCCGAACACTGAAGCTTTCTTT. Residues: CASSQDQRGKGPNTEAFF.

The table lists this clone with a count of one. The chain employs TRBV5-6 and TRBJ1-1, with a tentative D call TRBD1 (5 bases). Germline V gives CDR1 SGHDT, CDR2 YYEEEE. Between the trimmed V and J ends, which lost 4 bases and 3 bases, there was a span of 16 bases. The CDR3 extends over 15 amino acids. The CDR3 sequence is CASSGGGEEDTEAFF. The CDR3 DNA follows: TGTGCCAGCAGCGGTGGGGGGGAAGAGGACACTGAAGCTTTCTTT.

The chain has TRBV2 and TRBJ1-6, with D maybe TRBD1 (6 bases). This CDR3 spans 15 amino acids. Trimming removed 2 bases at V and 6 bases at J, with 11 bases between. Germline CDR1 reads SNHLY; CDR2 reads FYNNEI. The CDR3 here is CASSERTVSNSPLHF. DNA for the CDR3: TGTGCCAGCAGTGAACGGACAGTCAGTAATTCACCCCTCCACTTT.

J is TRBJ2-3 and V is TRBV5-4, with a tentative D call TRBD2 (7 bases). Trimming cost V 2 bases and J 3 bases, with 13 bases left between them. The CDR3 contains 15 residues. CDR1 is SGHNT and CDR2 is YYREEE in the germline V gene (reference sequence). This chain's CDR3 is CASSFLGGPTDTQYF. The CDR3 DNA reads TGTGCCAGCAGCTTCTTGGGGGGGCCGACAGATACGCAGTATTTT.

V is TRBV5-1 and J is TRBJ2-3; possible D gene TRBD1, 5 bases. V was clipped by 2 bases and J by 1 base, with 11 bases between them. CDR1 is SGHRS, CDR2 YFSETQ, per germline. CDR3 size: 15 residues. Here the CDR3 reads CASSLRQTRTDTQYF. CDR3 in DNA: TGCGCCAGCAGCTTACGACAGACCCGCACAGATACGCAGTATTTT. The entire variable domain, with the rest obtained from reference TRBV5-1 and TRBJ2-3, is as follows: KAGVTQTPRYLIKTRGQQVTLSCSPISGHRSVSWYQQTPGQGLQFLFEYFSETQRNKGNFPGRFSGRQFSNSRSEMNVSTLELGDSALYLCASSLRQTRTDTQYFGPGTRLTVL.

V is TRBV6-1 and J is TRBJ2-3; 11 bases agree with TRBD2. The CDR3 has 14 residues. V dropped 7 bases and J dropped 0; count of bases not matched to a gene: 0. CDR1 MNHNS and CDR2 SASEGT come from the germline V gene. The CDR3, as DNA: TGTGCCAGCACTAGCGGGAGGAGCACAGATACGCAGTATTTT. It is translated as CASTSGRSTDTQYF.

The chain uses TRBV6-5 and TRBJ2-7; D is possibly TRBD1 (6 bases). CDR3 size: 14 residues. The V and J ends lost 6 bases and 2 bases respectively, with 14 bases between them. From germline, CDR1 is MNHEY and CDR2 SVGAGI. The CDR3 DNA is TGTGCCAGCAGCCCAGGGGTTCCCGCCTACGAGCAGTACTTC. Translation gives CASSPGVPAYEQYF.

The gene calls are TRBV9 and TRBJ2-1, with D possibly matching TRBD2 (5 bases). The V gene's germline CDR1 is SGDLS and CDR2 YYNGEE. The CDR3 is 14 residues long. The V and J ends lost 0 bases and 4 bases respectively, with 8 bases between them. CDR3 DNA sequence: TGTGCCAGCAGCGTAGGGGGAGATTACAATGAGCAGTTCTTC. This sequence encodes CASSVGGDYNEQFF. The variable domain in full, with the rest retrieved from reference TRBV9 and TRBJ2-1, is DSGVTQTPKHLITATGQRVTLRCSPRSGDLSVYWYQQSLDQGLQFLIQYYNGEERAKGNILERFSAQQFPDLHSELNLSSLELGDSALYFCASSVGGDYNEQFFGPGTRLTVL.

V gene TRBV11-3 combines with J gene TRBJ2-1, with 8 bases aligning to TRBD2. The germline V gene has CDR1 SGHNT and CDR2 YENEEA. The CDR3 is 15 residues long. Germline trimming cut 6 bases from V and 8 bases from J; bases unmatched to any gene: 12. CDR3 in amino acids: CASSLLGLGGDEQFF. The CDR3 DNA follows: TGTGCCAGCAGTCTACTGGGACTAGGTGGCGATGAGCAGTTCTTC. The full variable domain, rest sourced from reference TRBV11-3 and TRBJ2-1, is EAGVVQSPRYKIIEKKQPVAFWCNPISGHNTLYWYLQNLGQGPELLIRYENEEAVDDSQLPKDRFSAERLKGVDSTLKIQPAELGDSAVYLCASSLLGLGGDEQFFGPGTRLTVL.

The CDR3 DNA reads as TGTGCCACCAGCAGATCCTCGTTAAACACTGAAGCTTTCTTT. Amino acids: CATSRSSLNTEAFF. The gene calls are TRBV15 and TRBJ1-1; no clear D. V shed 2 bases and J shed 2 bases, with 9 bases lying between them. This CDR3 has 14 amino acids. The germline V gene encodes CDR1 LNHNV and CDR2 YYDKDF (reference sequence).

This sequence joins TRBV6-6 and TRBJ2-3; D uncertain. The CDR3 is made up of 16 amino acids. V dropped 2 bases and J dropped 5 bases, with 17 bases sitting between them. The V gene's germline CDR1 is MNHNY and CDR2 SVGAGI (reference sequence). CDR3 region: CASSYVSYVGLDTQYF. The DNA of the CDR3 is TGTGCCAGCAGTTACGTCAGCTACGTCGGGTTAGATACGCAGTATTTT.

CDR3: CASSRGRVGTEAFF. The CDR3 nucleotides read TGTGCCAGCAGTCGAGGGAGGGTGGGGACTGAAGCTTTCTTT. The rearrangement links TRBV25-1 to TRBJ1-1; D call uncertain. Deletions cut 5 bases from V and 5 bases from J, with 15 bases between. In germline, CDR1 is MGHDK, CDR2 SYGVNS. This CDR3 has 14 amino acids.

J is TRBJ2-7 and V is TRBV5-1; TRBD1 agrees at 9 bases. Germline CDR1 reads SGHRS; CDR2 reads YFSETQ. After removal of 3 bases from V and 6 bases from J, the junction contained 10 bases not matched to a gene. The CDR3 has 15 residues. CDR3 amino acids: CASSSDADRGFEQYF. DNA for the CDR3: TGCGCCAGCAGCTCAGACGCCGACAGGGGGTTCGAGCAGTACTTC.

The chain joins TRBV10-3 to TRBJ2-3, with D possibly TRBD1 on 6 matching bases. Germline-derived CDR1 and CDR2 are ENHRY and SYGVKD. V lost 7 bases and J lost 1, with 15 bases in between. The CDR3 length is 15 residues. The CDR3 sequence: CAIKKQGDGTDTQYF. CDR3 in DNA: TGTGCCATCAAGAAACAGGGAGACGGCACAGATACGCAGTATTTT.

The chain is built from TRBV19 and TRBJ2-7, with D possibly being TRBD1 (6 bases). V lost 3 bases and J 2 bases, leaving 14 bases between the germline ends. The V gene's germline CDR1 is LNHDA and CDR2 SQIVND (reference sequence). This CDR3 has 15 amino acids. The CDR3: CASSMVTQGTYEQYF. As DNA, the CDR3 is TGTGCCAGTAGTATGGTGACCCAGGGGACCTACGAGCAGTACTTC.

V gene TRBV6-1 combines with J gene TRBJ1-4; tentatively, D is TRBD1 (5 bases). This CDR3 region has 16 residues. V gave up 3 bases and J gave up 0 bases, with 11 bases separating them. Per the germline V gene, CDR1 is MNHNS and CDR2 is SASEGT. CDR3 in DNA: TGTGCCAGCAGTGAGGGGCTTATTGCAACTAATGAAAAACTGTTTTTT. As protein: CASSEGLIATNEKLFF.

There are a few counts of this clone. This rearrangement joins TRBV30 to TRBJ1-6, with a weak D call TRBD1 (6 bases). Trimming removed 1 base from V and 10 bases from J, with 17 bases in between. The CDR3 loop spans 15 amino acids. Germline V gives CDR1 GTSNPN, CDR2 SVGIG (reference sequence). Here the CDR3 DNA reads TGTGCCTGGAGTGCGACAGGATTGGGTAGATCACCCCTCCACTTT. Its protein is CAWSATGLGRSPLHF. Variable domain in full (rest from reference TRBV30 and TRBJ1-6): SQTIHQWPATLVQPVGSPLSLECTVEGTSNPNLYWYRQAAGRGLQLLFYSVGIGQISSEVPQNLSASRPQDRQFILSSKKLLLSDSGFYLCAWSATGLGRSPLHFGNGTRLTVT.

This clone has just a few counts. The chain has TRBV19 and TRBJ2-3; D remains ambiguous. Germline assignment: CDR1 LNHDA and CDR2 SQIVND (reference sequence). V lost 5 bases and J 9 bases, leaving 9 bases between the germline ends. The CDR3 sequence is 11 residues long. The DNA for the CDR3 is TGTGCCAGTAGTGACCTGGAGACGCAGTATTTT. It is translated as CASSDLETQYF.

V gene TRBV11-2 combines with J gene TRBJ2-1, with TRBD1 identical over 10 bases. The CDR3 covers 14 residues. J lost 8 bases, V lost 3 bases, and 4 bases had no gene match. The V gene's germline CDR1 is SGHAT and CDR2 FQNNGV. The CDR3, as DNA: TGTGCCAGCAGCTTTGGGACAGGGGACTATGAGCAGTTCTTC. It yields the protein CASSFGTGDYEQFF.

The genes are TRBV4-1 and TRBJ2-7, with 7 bases identical to TRBD1. V shed 0 bases and J 3 bases; nucleotides not matched to a gene: 5. CDR3 length: 15 residues. From germline, CDR1 is MGHRA and CDR2 YSYEKL. The CDR3 here is CASSQEVAGGYEQYF. CDR3 nucleotide sequence: TGCGCCAGCAGCCAAGAAGTTGCAGGGGGCTACGAGCAGTACTTC.

This clone was seen a handful of times. This rearrangement joins TRBV4-1 to TRBJ2-1, with a possible D match to TRBD2 (6 bases). CDR1 is MGHRA and CDR2 is YSYEKL in the germline V gene. This CDR3 region has 16 residues. Trimming cost V 4 bases and J 4 bases, with 17 bases left between them. In DNA form, the CDR3 reads TGCGCCAGCAGCCGCGGAGGGATTAGCGCTTACAATGAGCAGTTCTTC. Translation: CASSRGGISAYNEQFF.

The rearrangement joins TRBV5-1 to TRBJ2-5; 10 bases align to TRBD2. This CDR3 comprises 17 residues. Per germline, CDR1 SGHRS and CDR2 YFSETQ. J lost 2 bases, V lost 1 base, and 8 bases had no gene match. The CDR3 spells CASSLLPSGGQQETQYF. CDR3 nucleotides: TGCGCCAGCAGCTTGTTGCCTAGCGGGGGCCAACAAGAGACCCAGTACTTC.

The chain links TRBV6-1 to TRBJ2-3, with 8 bases aligning to TRBD2. The trim removed 8 bases at V and 0 bases at J, leaving 7 bases unmatched. Germline V gives CDR1 MNHNS, CDR2 SASEGT. The CDR3 totals 15 residues. The CDR3 DNA follows: TGTGCCAGCGTTCAGCGGGGGCCTAGCACAGATACGCAGTATTTT. Translation gives CASVQRGPSTDTQYF.